Below are 2 T cell receptor beta chains sequenced from a single sample in a study of immune reconstitution after stem cell transplant in scleroderma. A single record per CDR3 protein comes from TCRdb applying MiXCR to the RT-PCR reads. The data show some 1,800 distinct CDR3 sequences, with roughly an eighth seen just once and 24% held by the top ten. This material was obtained before or after autologous hematopoietic stem cell transplantation (not recorded which). All receptors derive from a female donor with systemic sclerosis.

This clonotype is medium-sized in the sample. This chain connects TRBV29-1 to TRBJ1-1; D might be TRBD1 (5 bases). The length of the CDR3 is 14 residues. Trimming left V 4 bases short and J 5 bases short, with 17 bases between. The germline V gene encodes CDR1 SQVTM and CDR2 ANQGSEA. The DNA for the CDR3 is TGCAGCGTTGGGCAGGGAGGGAGTGTGACTGAAGCTTTCTTT. Its protein product is CSVGQGGSVTEAFF.

By proportion, this clonotype is large. This sequence joins TRBV11-3 and TRBJ2-7; no definite D call. V shed 0 bases and J shed 5 bases, with 8 bases lying between them. The CDR3 is 13 amino acids. From germline, CDR1 is SGHNT and CDR2 YENEEA. In nucleotides, the CDR3 is TGTGCCAGCAGCTTAGAGGGGATCCACGAGCAGTACTTC. As protein: CASSLEGIHEQYF. Variable domain in full (rest from reference TRBV11-3 and TRBJ2-7): EAGVVQSPRYKIIEKKQPVAFWCNPISGHNTLYWYLQNLGQGPELLIRYENEEAVDDSQLPKDRFSAERLKGVDSTLKIQPAELGDSAVYLCASSLEGIHEQYFGPGTRLTVT.